Below, 3 T cell receptor beta chains from the same sample are listed, as sequenced in a study of Ad26.COV2.S vaccination and SARS-CoV-2 variants. The method was immunoSEQ multiplex PCR; TCRdb's version includes in-frame clones alone and lacks a portion of them. The sample has roughly 500,000 clones; about 88% are singletons. Described treatment: some 20 received Ad26.COV2.S at low or high dose, single or two shots; 5 received placebo; per-sample allocation not given. At day 63 after the first vaccine or placebo injection, samples were drawn. The sequencing here drew on peripheral blood, taken in a trial of Ad26.COV2.S vaccine versus placebo. These receptor sequences come from a person aged 18-65 years who received the Ad26.COV2.S COVID-19 vaccine or a placebo.

The rearrangement uses TRBV5-1 and TRBJ1-3; 9 bases map to TRBD1. Trimming removed 5 bases from V and 2 bases from J; junction bases left unmatched: 20. The germline V gene has CDR1 SGHRS and CDR2 YFSETQ. The CDR3 sequence is 20 residues long. CDR3: CASRRRGTGLFSSPGNTIYF. For the CDR3, the DNA is TGCGCCAGCAGAAGGAGGGGGACAGGGCTGTTTTCGTCGCCTGGAAACACCATATATTTT.

The chain links TRBV29-1 to TRBJ1-2, with D unresolved. The germline V and J ends were trimmed by 5 bases and 0 bases, with 10 bases remaining between them. CDR1 SQVTM and CDR2 ANQGSEA come from the germline V gene. The CDR3 runs 13 residues. DNA for the CDR3: TGCAGCGTTCGGGAAGCATCTAACTATGGCTACACCTTC. Amino acids: CSVREASNYGYTF.

This chain connects TRBV4-1 to TRBJ1-2; D is ambiguous. CDR1 is MGHRA and CDR2 is YSYEKL in the germline V gene. Trimming took off 1 base at V and 8 bases at J, with 17 bases between the two ends. The length of the CDR3 is 15 residues. The CDR3 spells CASSQGYSKEWGYTF. DNA for the CDR3: TGCGCCAGCAGCCAAGGTTACAGTAAGGAGTGGGGCTACACCTTC.